Presented here are 14 T cell receptor beta chains from one specimen sequenced in a study of OX40 agonist ivuxolimab in advanced cancers. Sequenced by immunoSEQ multiplex PCR; TCRdb stores in-frame clones only, minus some. The table lists over 55,000 clones, roughly nine tenths of them singletons, with roughly 1% in the top ten. The source material was CD4+ or CD8+ T cells sorted from blood, sampled in a trial of the OX40 agonist ivuxolimab. All receptors come from an adult with an advanced solid tumor such as melanoma, head and neck, liver or kidney cancer.

CDR3 loop: CASSLRGKNNSPLHF. Here the CDR3 DNA reads TGCGCCAGCAGCTTGAGGGGGAAAAATAATTCACCCCTCCACTTT. The chain combines TRBV5-1 with TRBJ1-6; possibly TRBD1 for D (6 bases). CDR1 and CDR2 (germline): SGHRS, YFSETQ. This CDR3 has 15 amino acids. The V gene lost 1 base and the J gene lost 5 bases, with 10 bases spanning the gap.

This rearrangement joins TRBV10-3 to TRBJ1-4; unclear D gene. The CDR3 covers 12 residues. Germline CDR1 reads ENHRY; CDR2 reads SYGVKD. The ends were cut back, 10 bases at V and 4 bases at J, with 10 bases in the middle. CDR3 loop: CATRRDNEKLFF. The DNA of the CDR3 is TGTGCCACTCGGCGGGATAATGAAAAACTGTTTTTT.

The V gene is TRBV5-5, the J gene TRBJ1-3; weak D call: TRBD1 (5 bases). CDR1 and CDR2 (germline): SGHKS, YYEKEE (reference sequence). The V end lost 2 bases, the J end lost 1 base, and 7 bases lay between the germline ends. The CDR3 has 14 residues. The CDR3 loop is CASSFGGSGNTIYF. The CDR3 nucleotides read TGTGCCAGCAGCTTTGGGGGTTCTGGAAACACCATATATTTT.

This rearrangement joins TRBV19 to TRBJ1-5; unclear D gene. CDR1 is LNHDA and CDR2 is SQIVND in the germline V gene (reference sequence). Trimming cost V 5 bases and J 0 bases, with 17 bases left between them. The CDR3 runs 17 residues. The chain's CDR3 is CASSGPQHRYSNQPQHF. Here the CDR3 DNA reads TGTGCCAGTAGTGGACCACAACACAGATATAGCAATCAGCCCCAGCATTTT.

This clone was found once. V is TRBV10-1 and J is TRBJ1-4; maybe TRBD1 (6 bases). Trimming pared 7 bases from V and 8 bases from J, leaving 14 bases between. Looked up from germline, CDR1 is WNHNN and CDR2 is SYGVQD (reference sequence). The CDR3 has 13 residues. CDR3 region: CASTGALGEKLFF. The CDR3 bases are TGCGCCAGCACGGGGGCCCTCGGCGAAAAACTGTTTTTT.

The chain recombines TRBV5-1 with TRBJ2-7, with 7 bases fitting TRBD2. The CDR3 covers 17 residues. Germline assignment: CDR1 SGHRS and CDR2 YFSETQ. J was trimmed by 1 base and V by 1 base; bases with no gene match: 11. This CDR3 is CASSLRLSWEGSYEQYF. The CDR3 nucleotides read TGCGCCAGCAGCTTGCGGTTGAGCTGGGAGGGGTCCTACGAGCAGTACTTC.

DNA for the CDR3: TGTGCCAGCAGCTTAGAAGGGAGCCTTGGAAAACTGTTTTTT. This translates into CASSLEGSLGKLFF. This rearrangement joins TRBV11-2 to TRBJ1-4; D not resolved. Trimming stripped 0 bases from V and 10 bases from J, with 12 bases between. The CDR3 sequence is 14 residues long. Germline loops: CDR1 SGHAT, CDR2 FQNNGV.

This chain connects TRBV7-9 to TRBJ2-5; D unclear. The CDR3 has 11 amino acids. V was cut by 0 bases and J by 4 bases, with 0 bases left in between. CDR1 is SEHNR and CDR2 is FQNEAQ in the germline V gene (reference sequence). Here the CDR3 DNA reads TGTGCCAGCAGCTTAGCAGAGACCCAGTACTTC. Encoded protein: CASSLAETQYF. The complete variable domain, with remaining parts taken from reference TRBV7-9 and TRBJ2-5, reads DTGVSQNPRHKITKRGQNVTFRCDPISEHNRLYWYRQTLGQGPEFLTYFQNEAQLEKSRLLSDRFSAERPKGSFSTLEIQRTEQGDSAMYLCASSLAETQYFGPGTRLLVL.

The gene calls are TRBV7-2 and TRBJ2-2; D may match TRBD1 or TRBD2 (5 bases each). This CDR3 is built from 15 residues. The V end lost 0 bases, the J end lost 3 bases, and 8 bases lay between the germline ends. The V gene's germline CDR1 is SGHTA and CDR2 FQGNSA. The CDR3 region has the DNA TGTGCCAGCAGCTTAGCGCTGGGACACACCGGGGAGCTGTTTTTT. Translating gives CASSLALGHTGELFF.

The rearrangement links TRBV5-4 to TRBJ1-6; tentatively, D is TRBD1 (6 bases). V lost 0 bases and J 8 bases, leaving 15 bases between the germline ends. The germline gives CDR1 SGHNT, CDR2 YYREEE (reference sequence). This CDR3 is built from 16 residues. The CDR3 protein is CASSLVRGSGDSPLHF. DNA of the CDR3: TGTGCCAGCAGCTTGGTGAGGGGGTCGGGTGATTCACCCCTCCACTTT.

The chain links TRBV19 to TRBJ2-5; TRBD1 matches at 8 bases. With V trimmed by 8 bases and J by 3 bases, 11 bases remained unmatched. Germline V gene sequence: CDR1 LNHDA, CDR2 SQIVND (reference sequence). The CDR3 has 15 residues. The CDR3 DNA reads TGTGCCAGTCGGACCACCGGGACAGGAAAAGAGACCCAGTACTTC. Protein product: CASRTTGTGKETQYF.

This clone is a singleton in its sample. The genes are TRBV19 and TRBJ1-4, with TRBD1 identical over 9 bases. V gave up 8 bases and J gave up 8 bases; unmatched junction bases: 15. The V gene's germline CDR1 is LNHDA and CDR2 SQIVND (reference sequence). The CDR3 extends over 16 amino acids. The CDR3 nucleotides are TGTGCCAGTGGACCTTGGACAGGGGCCGTCGGCGAAAAACTGTTTTTT. It translates to CASGPWTGAVGEKLFF.

The rearrangement joins TRBV12-5 to TRBJ1-2; possibly TRBD1 for D (6 bases). Trimming removed 2 bases at V and 4 bases at J, with 14 bases between. This CDR3 region has 15 residues. Germline-derived CDR1 and CDR2 are LGHNT and FRNRAP. For the CDR3, the DNA is TGTGCTAGTGGTTTGATAGGGGGGAGGGTCTATGGCTACACCTTC. Amino acid sequence: CASGLIGGRVYGYTF. Based on the CDR3 plus reference TRBV12-5 and TRBJ1-2, the full variable domain is DARVTQTPRHKVTEMGQEVTMRCQPILGHNTVFWYRQTMMQGLELLAYFRNRAPLDDSGMPKDRFSAEMPDATLATLKIQPSEPRDSAVYFCASGLIGGRVYGYTFGSGTRLTVV.

The chain recombines TRBV6-1 with TRBJ2-7, with D perhaps matching TRBD1 (5 bases). This CDR3 is 14 amino acids long. Germline V lookup: CDR1 MNHNS, CDR2 SASEGT. Trimming took 2 bases from V and 3 from J, leaving 11 bases between them. CDR3 coding DNA: TGTGCCAGCAGTGAAAGGGGAAGGGGCTACGAGCAGTACTTC. It translates to CASSERGRGYEQYF.